This T cell receptor beta chain was obtained from a study of blood T cells in healthy people across ages. Notes on the study in general: Both naive CD4+ cell counts and diversity were greater in long-lived donors than in aged donors. When one million T cells were used, diversity estimates were thought to be underestimates. Naive and antigen-experienced cells could not be conclusively compared, given unsorted PBMCs.

PBMCs numbering at least 6 million were isolated per sample. Combining a sample-barcoded 5' primer with a J-beta primer mix, a second PCR ran for roughly 6 to 12 cycles. In TCRdb, the 5' RACE reads were re-called with MiXCR into one record per CDR3 protein. Of 1.5 million to 2 million distinct CDR3 sequences listed, about 50% are singletons. As concerns this clonotype: What it binds is unknown.

The CDR3 is 15 residues long. The clonotype comes from a woman aged 35 to 49 in good health. Sequencing was carried out using blood. The V call is TRBV21-1, the J call TRBJ2-7; the listed D gene, TRBD1, was not tested against the DNA. TRBV21-1 is recorded as a pseudogene. The CDR3 here is CASSKVGQLYCEQYF. CDR3 coding DNA: TGTGCCAGCAGCAAAGTGGGGCAGCTATACTGCGAGCAGTACTTC.